Listed below are T cell receptor beta chains from one sample, sequenced in a study of T-cell reconstitution after alpha-beta-depleted transplantation in children. MiXCR, applied by TCRdb to the PCR reads, yields one record per CDR3 protein. The table lists approximately 630,000 distinct CDR3 sequences, over 10% of them singletons. Here the sequenced sample was PBMCs, taken before TCRalphabeta/CD19-depleted stem cell transplant. The receptors come from a girl aged 2 to 10 with congenital amegakaryocytic thrombocytopenia, due to receive a stem cell transplant. The CDR3 runs from the conserved cysteine through the conserved F or W. A D gene is named only where the DNA matches it firmly. Clone size is not always given. Where it is, it says once, few, many or a class for expanded clones.

j_call: TRBJ2-7
clone_size: few
d_call: -
v_call: TRBV27
cdr3_nt: TGTGCCAGCAGTTTCAAAGCGGTAGGCTACGAGCAGTACTTC
cdr3_aa: CASSFKAVGYEQYF

j_call: TRBJ2-1
clone_size: many
d_call: -
v_call: TRBV5-1
cdr3_nt: TGCGCCAGCAGCTTGACTAGCTGGTACGCCAATGAGCAGTTCTTC
cdr3_aa: CASSLTSWYANEQFF

j_call: TRBJ2-2
clone_size: many
d_call: TRBD2
v_call: TRBV5-1
cdr3_nt: TGCGCCAGCAGCTTGATTTCTAGCGGGAGAAGGACCACCGGGGAGCTGTTTTTT
cdr3_aa: CASSLISSGRRTTGELFF

j_call: TRBJ2-7
clone_size: -
d_call: -
v_call: TRBV5-1
cdr3_nt: TGCGCCAGCAGCCGTGAAGGAGAGCAGTACTTC
cdr3_aa: CASSREGEQYF

j_call: TRBJ2-1
clone_size: few
d_call: -
v_call: TRBV7-6
cdr3_nt: TGTGCCAGCAGCTGGGGACTCCGATCCTACAATGAGCAGTTCTTC
cdr3_aa: CASSWGLRSYNEQFF

j_call: TRBJ2-5
clone_size: few
d_call: TRBD2
v_call: TRBV12-3/TRBV12-4
cdr3_nt: TGTGCCAGCAGTTTCCTTGGCGGGAGGGGAGTTGAGACCCAGTACTTC
cdr3_aa: CASSFLGGRGVETQYF

j_call: TRBJ1-5
clone_size: many
d_call: -
v_call: TRBV12-5
cdr3_nt: TGTGCTAGTGGTTTGCCCGGTCGGCCCCAGCATTTT
cdr3_aa: CASGLPGRPQHF

j_call: TRBJ1-1
clone_size: once
d_call: -
v_call: TRBV20-1
cdr3_nt: TGCAGTGCTAGCTTCGGAGCTTTGAACACTGAAGCTTTCTTT
cdr3_aa: CSASFGALNTEAFF

j_call: TRBJ2-2
clone_size: few
d_call: -
v_call: TRBV20-1
cdr3_nt: TGCAGTACGCTCTCACCGAACACCGGGGAGCTGTTTTTT
cdr3_aa: CSTLSPNTGELFF

j_call: TRBJ2-1
clone_size: -
d_call: -
v_call: TRBV6-1
cdr3_nt: TGTGCCAGCAGTGAAGCGCGCGGGGCGAGTGAGCAGTTCTTC
cdr3_aa: CASSEARGASEQFF

j_call: TRBJ2-1
clone_size: many
d_call: TRBD1
v_call: TRBV9
cdr3_nt: TGTGCCAGCAGCGCACCAATCCGGACAGGCGTCACATACAATGAGCAGTTCTTC
cdr3_aa: CASSAPIRTGVTYNEQFF

j_call: TRBJ2-3
clone_size: -
d_call: -
v_call: TRBV10-3
cdr3_nt: TGTGCCATCAGTGTCGGTGGGGGGGGCTCGGCAGATACGCAGTATTTT
cdr3_aa: CAISVGGGGSADTQYF

j_call: TRBJ2-3
clone_size: few
d_call: TRBD2
v_call: TRBV5-1
cdr3_nt: TGCGCCAGCAGCGTGACTAGCGGAACGGCAGATACGCAGTATTTT
cdr3_aa: CASSVTSGTADTQYF

j_call: TRBJ1-1
clone_size: -
d_call: -
v_call: TRBV7-8
cdr3_nt: TGTGCCAGCAGCCACGAGTGGATGAACACTGAAGCTTTCTTT
cdr3_aa: CASSHEWMNTEAFF

j_call: TRBJ1-4
clone_size: many
d_call: -
v_call: TRBV12-3/TRBV12-4
cdr3_nt: TGTGCCAGCAGCCCCCCGGGACACAATAATGAAAAACTGTTTTTT
cdr3_aa: CASSPPGHNNEKLFF

j_call: TRBJ2-1
clone_size: many
d_call: -
v_call: TRBV18
cdr3_nt: TGTGCCAGCTCACCAGAGGGAACCCTCCTTAAGAATGAGCAGTTCTTC
cdr3_aa: CASSPEGTLLKNEQFF

j_call: TRBJ2-5
clone_size: few
d_call: -
v_call: TRBV7-9
cdr3_nt: TGTGCCAGCAGCTCTCTCTCTGAGACCCAGTACTTC
cdr3_aa: CASSSLSETQYF

j_call: TRBJ2-5
clone_size: -
d_call: -
v_call: TRBV5-1
cdr3_nt: TGCGCCAGCAGCCTCCCAGTTAGACGGCAAGAGACCCAGTACTTC
cdr3_aa: CASSLPVRRQETQYF

j_call: TRBJ1-6
clone_size: -
d_call: -
v_call: TRBV5-1
cdr3_nt: TGCGCCAGCAGCTTGGGGCCAGGGGCTAATTCACCCCTCCACTTT
cdr3_aa: CASSLGPGANSPLHF

j_call: TRBJ2-6
clone_size: -
d_call: -
v_call: TRBV9
cdr3_nt: TGTGCCAGCAGCGCCGGACGGCACTCTGGGGCCAACGTCCTGACTTTC
cdr3_aa: CASSAGRHSGANVLTF

j_call: TRBJ2-5
clone_size: -
d_call: -
v_call: TRBV10-2
cdr3_nt: TGCGCCAGCAGCGCAAGCTGGGGAGAGACCCAGTACTTC
cdr3_aa: CASSASWGETQYF

j_call: TRBJ2-7
clone_size: -
d_call: TRBD2
v_call: TRBV15
cdr3_nt: TGTGCCACCAGCAGAGATCGGTCTCACCGACTAGCGGGATACACCTACGAGCAGTACTTC
cdr3_aa: CATSRDRSHRLAGYTYEQYF

j_call: TRBJ1-5
clone_size: many
d_call: TRBD1
v_call: TRBV7-8
cdr3_nt: TGTGCCAGCAGCTCAGGGGGTGGGTACGCTCAGCCCCAGCATTTT
cdr3_aa: CASSSGGGYAQPQHF

j_call: TRBJ2-4
clone_size: few
d_call: -
v_call: TRBV14
cdr3_nt: TGTGCCAGCAGCCCTATTGGACTAAACATTCAGTACTTC
cdr3_aa: CASSPIGLNIQYF

j_call: TRBJ2-1
clone_size: many
d_call: -
v_call: TRBV28
cdr3_nt: TGTGCCAGCAGTTTTTGGGACACCCGACTTTACAATGAGCAGTTCTTC
cdr3_aa: CASSFWDTRLYNEQFF

j_call: TRBJ1-2
clone_size: many
d_call: -
v_call: TRBV20-1
cdr3_nt: TGCAGTGCTAGACTGGGGGGGGAGCAGGGTGGCTATGGCTACACCTTC
cdr3_aa: CSARLGGEQGGYGYTF